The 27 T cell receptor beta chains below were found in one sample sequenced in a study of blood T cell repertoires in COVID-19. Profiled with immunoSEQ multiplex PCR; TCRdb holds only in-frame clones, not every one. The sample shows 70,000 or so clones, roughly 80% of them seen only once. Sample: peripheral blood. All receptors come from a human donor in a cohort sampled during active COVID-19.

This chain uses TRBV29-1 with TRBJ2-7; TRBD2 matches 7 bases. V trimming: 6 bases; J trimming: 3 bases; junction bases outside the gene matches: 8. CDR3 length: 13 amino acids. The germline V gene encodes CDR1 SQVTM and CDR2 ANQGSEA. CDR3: CSVGGLSIYEQYF. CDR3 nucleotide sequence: TGCAGCGTGGGGGGACTATCTATCTACGAGCAGTACTTC.

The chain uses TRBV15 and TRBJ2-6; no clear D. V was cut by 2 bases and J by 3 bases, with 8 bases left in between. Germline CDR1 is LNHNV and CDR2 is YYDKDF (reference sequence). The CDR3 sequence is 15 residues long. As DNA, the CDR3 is TGTGCCACCAGCAGACTAGTGCATGGGGCCAACGTCCTGACTTTC. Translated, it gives CATSRLVHGANVLTF.

The chain's CDR3 is CASSREIVERTAAYEQYF. CDR3 nucleotide sequence: TGTGCCAGCAGCCGTGAGATTGTGGAAAGGACAGCCGCCTACGAGCAGTACTTC. The chain is built from TRBV4-2 and TRBJ2-7; a possible D gene is TRBD1 (6 bases). Looked up from germline, CDR1 is LGHNA and CDR2 is YNFKEQ. This CDR3 has 18 amino acids. V lost 4 bases and J 2 bases, leaving 24 bases between the germline ends.

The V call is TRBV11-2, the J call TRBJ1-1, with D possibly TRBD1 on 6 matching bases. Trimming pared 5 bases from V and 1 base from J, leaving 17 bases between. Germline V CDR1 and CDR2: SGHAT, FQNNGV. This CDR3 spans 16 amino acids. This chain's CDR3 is CASSERQEKPNTEAFF. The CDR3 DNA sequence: TGTGCCAGCAGCGAGCGACAGGAGAAACCGAACACTGAAGCTTTCTTT.

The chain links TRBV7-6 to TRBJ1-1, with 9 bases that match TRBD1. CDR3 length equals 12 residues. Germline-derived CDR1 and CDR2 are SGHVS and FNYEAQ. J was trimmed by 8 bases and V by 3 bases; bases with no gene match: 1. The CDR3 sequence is CASSFDRGEAFF. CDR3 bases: TGTGCCAGCAGCTTCGACAGGGGGGAAGCTTTCTTT. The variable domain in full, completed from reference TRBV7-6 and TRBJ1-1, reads GAGVSQSPRYKVTKRGQDVALRCDPISGHVSLYWYRQALGQGPEFLTYFNYEAQQDKSGLPNDRFSAERPEGSISTLTIQRTEQRDSAMYRCASSFDRGEAFFGQGTRLTVV.

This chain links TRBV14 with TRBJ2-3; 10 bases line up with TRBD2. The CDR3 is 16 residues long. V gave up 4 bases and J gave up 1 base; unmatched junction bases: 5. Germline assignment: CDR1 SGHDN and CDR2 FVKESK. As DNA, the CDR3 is TGTGCCAGCAGCCGATTAGCGGGGGGACGCACAGATACGCAGTATTTT. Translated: CASSRLAGGRTDTQYF.

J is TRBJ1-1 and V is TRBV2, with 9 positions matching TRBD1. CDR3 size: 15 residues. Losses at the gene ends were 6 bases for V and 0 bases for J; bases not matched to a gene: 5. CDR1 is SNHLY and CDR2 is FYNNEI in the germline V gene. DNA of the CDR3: TGTGCCAGCAGGCGGACAGGGGTCATGAACACTGAAGCTTTCTTT. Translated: CASRRTGVMNTEAFF.

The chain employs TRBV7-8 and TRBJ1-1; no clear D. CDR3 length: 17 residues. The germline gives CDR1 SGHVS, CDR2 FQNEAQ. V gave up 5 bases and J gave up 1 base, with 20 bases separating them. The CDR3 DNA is TGTGCCAGCAGCCGAAAAAACGTTCGAGCGGCGAACACTGAAGCTTTCTTT. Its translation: CASSRKNVRAANTEAFF.

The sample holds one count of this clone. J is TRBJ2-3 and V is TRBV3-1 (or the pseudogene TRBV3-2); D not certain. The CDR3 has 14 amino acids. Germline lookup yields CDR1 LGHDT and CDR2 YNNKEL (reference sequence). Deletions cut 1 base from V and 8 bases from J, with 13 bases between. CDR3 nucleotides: TGTGCCAGCAGCCAAGGAGTCCGGGTGGGTACGCAGTATTTT. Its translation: CASSQGVRVGTQYF.

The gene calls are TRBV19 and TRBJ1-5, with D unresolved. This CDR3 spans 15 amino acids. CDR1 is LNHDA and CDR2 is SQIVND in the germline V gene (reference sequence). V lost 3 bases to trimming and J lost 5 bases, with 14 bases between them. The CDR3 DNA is TGTGCCAGTAGTATGGGGATTAGCGAGGATCAGCCCCAGCATTTT. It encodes CASSMGISEDQPQHF.

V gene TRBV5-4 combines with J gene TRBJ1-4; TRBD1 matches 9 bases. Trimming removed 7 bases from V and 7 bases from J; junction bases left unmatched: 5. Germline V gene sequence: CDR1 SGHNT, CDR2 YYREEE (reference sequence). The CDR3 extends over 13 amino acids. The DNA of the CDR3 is TGTGCCAGCGGGGGACAGGGAGTTGAAAAACTGTTTTTT. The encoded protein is CASGGQGVEKLFF.

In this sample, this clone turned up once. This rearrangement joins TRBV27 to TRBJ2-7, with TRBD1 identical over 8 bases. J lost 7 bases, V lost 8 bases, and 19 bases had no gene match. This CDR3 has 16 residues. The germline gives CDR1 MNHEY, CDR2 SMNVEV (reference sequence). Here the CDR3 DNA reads TGTGCCAGCCAGGTTACCACCGGACAGGGCCCTGCGGAGCAGTACTTC. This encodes CASQVTTGQGPAEQYF.

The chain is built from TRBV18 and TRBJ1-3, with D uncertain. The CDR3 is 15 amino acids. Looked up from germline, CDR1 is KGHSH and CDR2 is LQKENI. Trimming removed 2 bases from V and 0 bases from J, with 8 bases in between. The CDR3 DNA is TGTGCCAGCTCACCATTGGCAGACTCTGGAAACACCATATATTTT. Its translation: CASSPLADSGNTIYF.

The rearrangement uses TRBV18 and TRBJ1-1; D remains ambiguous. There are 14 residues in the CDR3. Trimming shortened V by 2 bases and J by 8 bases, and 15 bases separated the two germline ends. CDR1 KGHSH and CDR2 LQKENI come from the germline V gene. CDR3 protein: CASSPLISRLEAFF. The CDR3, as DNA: TGTGCCAGCTCACCATTAATTTCGCGGCTGGAAGCTTTCTTT.

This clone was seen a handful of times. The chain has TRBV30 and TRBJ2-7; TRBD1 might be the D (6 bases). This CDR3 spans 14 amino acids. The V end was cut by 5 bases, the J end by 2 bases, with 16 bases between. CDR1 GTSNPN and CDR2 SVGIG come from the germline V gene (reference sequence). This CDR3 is CAWEKQGATYEQYF. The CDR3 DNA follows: TGTGCCTGGGAAAAACAGGGAGCTACCTACGAGCAGTACTTC.

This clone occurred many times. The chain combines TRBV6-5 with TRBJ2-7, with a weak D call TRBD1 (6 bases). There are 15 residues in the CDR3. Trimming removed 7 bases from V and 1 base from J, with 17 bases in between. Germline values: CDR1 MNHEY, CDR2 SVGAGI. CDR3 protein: CASNSLTGPSYEQYF. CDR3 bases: TGTGCCAGCAACTCTTTGACAGGCCCTTCCTACGAGCAGTACTTC.

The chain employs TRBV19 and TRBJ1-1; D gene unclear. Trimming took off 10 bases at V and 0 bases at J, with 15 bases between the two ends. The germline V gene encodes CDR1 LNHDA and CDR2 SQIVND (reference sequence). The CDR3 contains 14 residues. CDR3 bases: TGTGCCACGGGGAGGACCCAAATGAACACTGAAGCTTTCTTT. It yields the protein CATGRTQMNTEAFF.

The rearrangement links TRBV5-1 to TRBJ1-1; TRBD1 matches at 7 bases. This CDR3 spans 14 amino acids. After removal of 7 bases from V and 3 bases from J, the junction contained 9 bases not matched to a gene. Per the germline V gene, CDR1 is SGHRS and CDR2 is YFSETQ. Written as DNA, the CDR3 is TGCGCCAGCTCAAGGGGGACAGAGTACACTGAAGCTTTCTTT. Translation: CASSRGTEYTEAFF.

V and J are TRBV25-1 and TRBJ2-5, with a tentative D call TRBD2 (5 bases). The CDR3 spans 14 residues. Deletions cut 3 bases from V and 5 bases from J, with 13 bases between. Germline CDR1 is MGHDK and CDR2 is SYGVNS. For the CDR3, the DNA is TGTGCCAGCAGTGAGAGAGGGTGGACGGAGACCCAGTACTTC. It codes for CASSERGWTETQYF.

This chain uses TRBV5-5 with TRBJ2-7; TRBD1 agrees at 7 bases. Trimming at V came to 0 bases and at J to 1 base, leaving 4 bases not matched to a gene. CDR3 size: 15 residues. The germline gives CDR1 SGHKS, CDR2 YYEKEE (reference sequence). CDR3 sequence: CASSLGPRGSYEQYF. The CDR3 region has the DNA TGTGCCAGCAGCTTGGGTCCCAGGGGGTCCTACGAGCAGTACTTC.

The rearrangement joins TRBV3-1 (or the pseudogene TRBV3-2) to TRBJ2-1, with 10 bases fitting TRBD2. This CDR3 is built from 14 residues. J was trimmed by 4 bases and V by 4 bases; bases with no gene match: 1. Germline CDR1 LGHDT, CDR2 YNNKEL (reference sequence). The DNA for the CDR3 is TGTGCCAGCAGCCTAGCGGGGGGTTACAATGAGCAGTTCTTC. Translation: CASSLAGGYNEQFF.

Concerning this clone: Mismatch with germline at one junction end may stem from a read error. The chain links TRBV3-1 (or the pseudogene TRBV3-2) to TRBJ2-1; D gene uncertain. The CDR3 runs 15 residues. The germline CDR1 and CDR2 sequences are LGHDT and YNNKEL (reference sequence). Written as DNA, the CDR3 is TGTGCCAGCAGCCTGGCCTCTCCCTCCGACAATGAGCAGTTCTTC. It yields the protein CASSLASPSDNEQFF.

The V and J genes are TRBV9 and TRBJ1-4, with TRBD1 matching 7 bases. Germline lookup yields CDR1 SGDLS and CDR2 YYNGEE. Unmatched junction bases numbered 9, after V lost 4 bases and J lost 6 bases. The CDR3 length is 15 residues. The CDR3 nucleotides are TGTGCCAGCAGCCTTACAGGGGAACCGCATGAAAAACTGTTTTTT. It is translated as CASSLTGEPHEKLFF. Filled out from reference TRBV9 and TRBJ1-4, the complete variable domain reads DSGVTQTPKHLITATGQRVTLRCSPRSGDLSVYWYQQSLDQGLQFLIQYYNGEERAKGNILERFSAQQFPDLHSELNLSSLELGDSALYFCASSLTGEPHEKLFFGSGTQLSVL.

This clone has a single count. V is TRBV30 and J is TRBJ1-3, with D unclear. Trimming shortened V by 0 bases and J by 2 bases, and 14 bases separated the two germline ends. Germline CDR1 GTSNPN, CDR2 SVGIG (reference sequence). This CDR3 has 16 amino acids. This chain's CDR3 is CAWSVSLLRPGNTIYF. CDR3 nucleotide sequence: TGTGCCTGGAGTGTGAGTCTCTTACGCCCTGGAAACACCATATATTTT.

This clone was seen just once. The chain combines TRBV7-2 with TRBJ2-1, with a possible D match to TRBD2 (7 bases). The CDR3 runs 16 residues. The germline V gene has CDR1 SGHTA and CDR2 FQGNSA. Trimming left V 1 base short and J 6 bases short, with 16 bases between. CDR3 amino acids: CASSLGALRGGNEQFF. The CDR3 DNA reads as TGTGCCAGCAGCTTAGGAGCCCTAAGGGGGGGCAATGAGCAGTTCTTC.

This CDR3 is CASSPGTGVTQYF. The CDR3 DNA follows: TGTGCCAGCAGTCCGGGGACAGGTGTGACCCAGTACTTC. V is TRBV27 and J is TRBJ2-5; 8 nucleotides agree with TRBD1. The CDR3 consists of 13 residues. The germline CDR1 and CDR2 sequences are MNHEY and SMNVEV (reference sequence). V shed 5 bases and J 7 bases; nucleotides not matched to a gene: 6.

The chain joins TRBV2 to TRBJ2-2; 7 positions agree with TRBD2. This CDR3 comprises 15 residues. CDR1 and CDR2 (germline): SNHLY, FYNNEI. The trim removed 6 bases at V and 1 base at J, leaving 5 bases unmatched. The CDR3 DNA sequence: TGTGCCAGCAGAGGGCCTAGCGGGAACACCGGGGAGCTGTTTTTT. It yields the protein CASRGPSGNTGELFF. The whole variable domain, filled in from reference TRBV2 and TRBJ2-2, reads EPEVTQTPSHQVTQMGQEVILRCVPISNHLYFYWYRQILGQKVEFLVSFYNNEISEKSEIFDDQFSVERPDGSNFTLKIRSTKLEDSAMYFCASRGPSGNTGELFFGEGSRLTVL.